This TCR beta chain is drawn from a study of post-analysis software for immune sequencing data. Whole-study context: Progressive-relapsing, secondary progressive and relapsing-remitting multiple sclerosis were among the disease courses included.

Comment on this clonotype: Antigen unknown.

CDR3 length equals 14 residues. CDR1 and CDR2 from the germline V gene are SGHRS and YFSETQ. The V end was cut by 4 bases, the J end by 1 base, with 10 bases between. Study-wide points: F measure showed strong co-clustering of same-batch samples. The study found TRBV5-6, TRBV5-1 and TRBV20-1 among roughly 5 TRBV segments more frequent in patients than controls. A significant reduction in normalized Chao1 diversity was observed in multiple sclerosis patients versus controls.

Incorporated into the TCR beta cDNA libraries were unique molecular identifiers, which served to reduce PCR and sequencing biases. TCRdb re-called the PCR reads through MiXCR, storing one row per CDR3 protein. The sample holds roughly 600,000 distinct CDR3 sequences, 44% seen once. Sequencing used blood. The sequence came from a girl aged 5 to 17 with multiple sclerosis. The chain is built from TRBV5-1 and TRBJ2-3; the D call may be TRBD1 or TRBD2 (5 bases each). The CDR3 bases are TGCGCCAGCAGCCTAGGGGACGGCACAGATACGCAGTATTTT. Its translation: CASSLGDGTDTQYF. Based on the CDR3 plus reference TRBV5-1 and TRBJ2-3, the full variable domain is KAGVTQTPRYLIKTRGQQVTLSCSPISGHRSVSWYQQTPGQGLQFLFEYFSETQRNKGNFPGRFSGRQFSNSRSEMNVSTLELGDSALYLCASSLGDGTDTQYFGPGTRLTVL.